This T cell receptor (beta chain) was recorded in a study of post-analysis software for immune sequencing data. Included in the TCR beta cDNA libraries were unique molecular identifiers. Each CDR3 protein gets one entry after TCRdb re-called the PCR reads with MiXCR. The sample has approximately 630,000 distinct CDR3 sequences, approximately 59% seen once. This clonotype was observed once. The antigen remains unidentified. Study results and caveats: Comparison of patients with controls showed five TRBV segments more frequent in patients, TRBV5-6, TRBV5-1 and TRBV20-1 among them.

There are 14 residues in the CDR3. Germline lookup yields CDR1 SQVTM and CDR2 ANQGSEA. V lost 7 bases, J lost 2 bases, and 9 bases stayed unmatched. The clonotype originates from a girl aged 2 to 10 with multiple sclerosis. The sample comprised blood. V and J are TRBV29-1 and TRBJ2-3; 7 nucleotides align to TRBD2. The CDR3 region is CSGKRAGVTDTQYF. The DNA for the CDR3 is TGCAGCGGGAAACGCGCGGGGGTCACAGATACGCAGTATTTT.